This TCR beta chain was documented in a study of CXCR3-negative and CXCR3-positive naive CD8 T cells. This CDR3 has 14 residues. Germline V lookup: CDR1 PRHDT, CDR2 FYEKMQ (reference sequence). Naive cells were sorted as CD45RO-, CCR7+, CD27+ and CD95-. This clonotype registers medium-sized (0.01 to 0.1%) by frequency. The antigen remains unidentified. With UMI labels, 5' RACE was used to prepare the TRB cDNA libraries. TCRdb reprocessed the 5' RACE reads and stores each CDR3 protein as one record, lacking DNA. Its listing shows more than 6,500 distinct CDR3 sequences. Study-wide results and limits: Within a donor, both naive subsets shared TRBV-TRBJ usage, unlike memory cells. For memory CD8+ cells diversity was much lower, but both naive subsets had comparably high diversity. Comparison of naive cells showed more hydrophobic TRB CDR3s in CXCR3-positive than in CXCR3-negative naive cells.

Sequencing was carried out using naive CXCR3+ CD8+ T cells from blood. The subset was: CD45RO-CCR7+CD27+CD95- naive CD8+ T cells expressing CXCR3 (TNR3+). This clonotype was sampled from a human donor in good health. Some clones in this sample may be carry-over from other donors' samples. The chain couples TRBV13 to TRBJ2-7; no DNA is available, so the TRBD1 call from TCRdb remains unchecked. This CDR3 reads CASSGQGPSGEQYF.